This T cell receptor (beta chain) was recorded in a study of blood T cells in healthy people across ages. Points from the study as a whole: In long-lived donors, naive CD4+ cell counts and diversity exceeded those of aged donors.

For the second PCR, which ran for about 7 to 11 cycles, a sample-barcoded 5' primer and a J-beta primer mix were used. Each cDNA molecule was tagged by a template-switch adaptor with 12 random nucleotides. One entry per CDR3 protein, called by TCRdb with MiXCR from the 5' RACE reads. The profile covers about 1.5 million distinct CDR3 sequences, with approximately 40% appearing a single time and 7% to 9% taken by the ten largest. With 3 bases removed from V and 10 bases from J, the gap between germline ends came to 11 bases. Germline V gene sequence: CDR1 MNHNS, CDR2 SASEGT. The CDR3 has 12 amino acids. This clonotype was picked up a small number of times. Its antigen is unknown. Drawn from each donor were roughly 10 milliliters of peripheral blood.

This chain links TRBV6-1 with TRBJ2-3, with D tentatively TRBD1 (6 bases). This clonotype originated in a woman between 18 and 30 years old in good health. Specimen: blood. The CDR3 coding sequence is TGTGCCAGCAGTGATTGGGGGCTTGCGCAGTATTTT. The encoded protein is CASSDWGLAQYF.